The clone carrying this T cell receptor beta chain was observed a single time. Germline CDR1 and CDR2: SGDLS and YYNGEE. The V segment lost 5 bases and the J segment 0 bases; nucleotides outside the gene matches: 14. The CDR3 is 18 amino acids. This record comes from a study of blood T cell repertoires in COVID-19. Overall study context: COVID-19 samples from acute and convalescent phases originated in the United States, Italy and Spain. In each case, the material was cDNA or gDNA derived from T cells, B-cell-depleted T cells, or PBMCs.

The authors' processing: From reference gene primer amplification, estimates of nucleated cell counts were derived. The protocol was immunoSEQ multiplex PCR, while the TCRdb copy is restricted to in-frame clones and leaves out a portion. Clonal size and the V and J genes are those of that table, whereas D and trimming came from the DNA. Of about 23,000 clones in the sample, around 72% were seen once. Source material: peripheral blood. The clonotype comes from a woman older than 75 with acute or convalescent COVID-19. The V and J genes are TRBV9 and TRBJ2-3, with 8 bases that match TRBD1. In DNA, the CDR3 is TGTGCCAGCAGAAGCGAGGGACAGGAAGAAATGAGCACAGATACGCAGTATTTT. Its translation is CASRSEGQEEMSTDTQYF.